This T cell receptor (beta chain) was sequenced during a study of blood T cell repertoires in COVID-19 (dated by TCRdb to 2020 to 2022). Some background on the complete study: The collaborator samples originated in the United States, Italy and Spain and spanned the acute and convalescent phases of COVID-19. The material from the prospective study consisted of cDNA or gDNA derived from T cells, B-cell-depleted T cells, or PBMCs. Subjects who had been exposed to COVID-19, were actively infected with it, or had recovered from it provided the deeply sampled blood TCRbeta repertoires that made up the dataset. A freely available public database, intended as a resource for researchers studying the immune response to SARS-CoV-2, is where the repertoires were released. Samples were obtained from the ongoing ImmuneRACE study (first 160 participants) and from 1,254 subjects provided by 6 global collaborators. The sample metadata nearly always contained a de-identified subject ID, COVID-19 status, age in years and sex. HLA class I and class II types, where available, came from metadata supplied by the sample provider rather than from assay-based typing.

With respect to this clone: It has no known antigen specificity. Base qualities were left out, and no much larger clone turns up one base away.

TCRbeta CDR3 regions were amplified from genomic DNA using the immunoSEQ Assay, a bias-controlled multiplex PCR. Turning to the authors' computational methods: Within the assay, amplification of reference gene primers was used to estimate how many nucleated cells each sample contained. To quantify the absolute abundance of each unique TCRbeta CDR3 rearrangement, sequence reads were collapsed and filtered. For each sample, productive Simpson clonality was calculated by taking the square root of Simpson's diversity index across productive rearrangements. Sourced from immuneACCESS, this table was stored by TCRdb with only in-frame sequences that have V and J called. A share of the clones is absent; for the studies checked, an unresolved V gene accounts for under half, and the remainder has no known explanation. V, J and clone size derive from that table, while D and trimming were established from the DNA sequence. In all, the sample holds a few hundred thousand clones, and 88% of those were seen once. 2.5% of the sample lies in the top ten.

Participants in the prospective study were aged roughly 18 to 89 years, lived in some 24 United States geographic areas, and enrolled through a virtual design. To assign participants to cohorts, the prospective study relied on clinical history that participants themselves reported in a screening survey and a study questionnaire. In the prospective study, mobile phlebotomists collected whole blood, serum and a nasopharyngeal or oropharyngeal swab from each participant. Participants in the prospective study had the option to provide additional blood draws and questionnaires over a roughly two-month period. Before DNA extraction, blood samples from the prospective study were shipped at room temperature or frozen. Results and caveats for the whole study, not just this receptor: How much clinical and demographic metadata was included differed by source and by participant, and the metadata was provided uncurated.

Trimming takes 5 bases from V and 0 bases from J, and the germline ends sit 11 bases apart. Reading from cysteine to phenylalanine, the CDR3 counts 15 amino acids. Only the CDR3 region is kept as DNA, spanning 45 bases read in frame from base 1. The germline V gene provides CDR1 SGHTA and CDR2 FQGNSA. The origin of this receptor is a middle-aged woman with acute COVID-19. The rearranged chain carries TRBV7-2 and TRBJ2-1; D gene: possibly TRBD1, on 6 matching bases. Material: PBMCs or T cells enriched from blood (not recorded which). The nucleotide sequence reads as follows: TGTGCCAGCAGCCCAGACAGGAGCTCCTACAATGAGCAGTTCTTC. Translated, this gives CASSPDRSSYNEQFF.